This T cell receptor beta chain is from a study of preoperative IRX-2 immunotherapy in early breast cancer. The V gene lost 0 bases and the J gene lost 8 bases, with 11 bases spanning the gap. The CDR3 consists of 13 residues. CDR1 is SGHDN and CDR2 is FVKESK in the germline V gene. Method: immunoSEQ multiplex PCR; TCRdb's copy keeps in-frame clones and lacks some. The sample has approximately 98,000 clones, around 86% seen once. Described treatment: preoperative locoregional IRX-2 cytokine immunotherapy. Patients received preoperative, locoregional IRX-2 cytokine immunotherapy in a phase Ib study. This receptor was obtained from a human donor with breast cancer. The J gene is TRBJ2-7, the V gene TRBV14, with D perhaps TRBD2 (5 bases). Source: tumor tissue, taken after IRX-2 immunotherapy. CDR3 in amino acids: CASSQDWAGKQYF. The CDR3 nucleotides read TGTGCCAGCAGCCAAGATTGGGCGGGCAAGCAGTACTTC.